These 19 T cell receptor beta chains were all obtained from the same sample, sequenced in a study of metastatic and nonmetastatic thyroid tumors. No treatment of any kind had been given to any patient before thyroid surgery. TCRdb re-clonotyped the PCR reads via MiXCR. The repertoire holds around 30,000 clones, about 20% seen once, with 3% in the top ten. What was sequenced was tumor tissue. These receptors were taken from a male donor with papillary thyroid cancer or a benign thyroid nodule (not recorded which). Some clones in this sample may be carry-over from other donors' samples.

This clone appeared many times. The chain employs TRBV2 and TRBJ2-3, with D uncertain. Trimming stripped 7 bases from V and 6 bases from J, with 8 bases between. Germline-derived CDR1 and CDR2 are SNHLY and FYNNEI. The length of the CDR3 is 11 residues. The CDR3 region has the DNA TGTGCCAGCACCCTCGGGGATACGCAGTATTTT. Translation gives CASTLGDTQYF.

This clone was seen repeatedly, ten times or more. The chain joins TRBV28 to TRBJ2-7; a weak D match, TRBD1 (6 bases). Germline assignment: CDR1 MDHEN and CDR2 SYDVKM. This CDR3 contains 14 residues. Between the trimmed V and J ends, which lost 6 bases and 4 bases, there was a span of 16 bases. The CDR3 nucleotides are TGTGCCAGCAGCCGCCTCCAGGGGTCGTACGAGCAGTACTTC. Its translation: CASSRLQGSYEQYF.

This chain joins TRBV11-2 and TRBJ1-2; 8 nucleotides align to TRBD1. CDR1 is SGHAT and CDR2 is FQNNGV in the germline V gene. The CDR3 is made up of 13 amino acids. V lost 6 bases to trimming and J lost 4 bases; unmatched junction nucleotides: 4. The CDR3: CASRNQGAYGYTF. CDR3 coding DNA: TGTGCCAGCAGGAATCAGGGGGCCTATGGCTACACCTTC.

This chain connects TRBV6-1 to TRBJ2-1, with D perhaps matching TRBD1 (6 bases). The CDR3 totals 13 residues. V was cut by 7 bases and J by 3 bases, with 10 bases left in between. Germline V gene lookup returns CDR1 MNHNS and CDR2 SASEGT. CDR3 protein: CASKAGDYNEQFF. The CDR3 nucleotides are TGTGCCAGCAAGGCAGGGGACTACAATGAGCAGTTCTTC.

This clone was observed many times. Different DNA sequences within this sample yield the same CDR3. The rearrangement uses TRBV9 and TRBJ2-2, with TRBD1 matching 9 bases. Germline V lookup: CDR1 SGDLS, CDR2 YYNGEE. The trim removed 4 bases at V and 4 bases at J, leaving 14 bases unmatched. CDR3 length equals 18 residues. The DNA of the CDR3 is TGTGCCAGCAGCACCCCCAGGGGGGGGACAGGGAGCACCGGGGAGCTGTTTTTT. Protein: CASSTPRGGTGSTGELFF.

This clone was counted at least ten times. This chain connects TRBV10-3 to TRBJ2-5; TRBD1 matches 11 bases. This CDR3 spans 14 amino acids. The ends lost 7 bases at V and 5 bases at J; junction bases unmatched: 6. Germline CDR1 is ENHRY and CDR2 is SYGVKD. The CDR3: CAINGQGAPETQYF. The DNA of the CDR3 is TGTGCCATCAATGGACAGGGGGCTCCGGAGACCCAGTACTTC.

This chain joins TRBV20-1 and TRBJ1-2; 8 bases are a match to TRBD1. The CDR3 runs to 15 residues. Germline V gene lookup returns CDR1 DFQATT and CDR2 SNEGSKA (reference sequence). J was trimmed by 6 bases and V by 1 base; bases with no gene match: 10. CDR3 loop: CSARGGWTGFHGYTF. The CDR3 DNA sequence: TGCAGTGCTAGAGGAGGGTGGACAGGGTTCCATGGCTACACCTTC.

This clone was observed a few times. Compared with germline, one end of the junction differs, possibly owing to a read error. This rearrangement joins TRBV19 to TRBJ1-5, with a possible D match to TRBD1 (5 bases). This CDR3 spans 14 amino acids. Germline V CDR1 and CDR2: LNHDA, SQIVND (reference sequence). CDR3 residues: CAGSPRQGNRPQHF. For the CDR3, the DNA is TGTGCCGGTAGTCCCAGGCAGGGAAATCGGCCCCAGCATTTT.

This clone has a count of ten or more. V is TRBV28 and J is TRBJ1-4; 10 nucleotides match TRBD1. Germline assignment: CDR1 MDHEN and CDR2 SYDVKM. With V trimmed by 5 bases and J by 12 bases, 15 bases remained unmatched. The CDR3 contains 16 residues. CDR3 protein: CASSPLFGQGGFELFF. CDR3 sequence (DNA): TGTGCCAGCAGTCCACTTTTCGGACAGGGGGGCTTTGAACTGTTTTTT.

This clone was recorded many times. A clone one base away is much larger, so this may be a read error. The chain is built from TRBV9 and TRBJ1-1; tentative D call: TRBD1 (6 bases). V gave up 4 bases and J gave up 1 base, with 14 bases separating them. CDR1 is SGDLS, CDR2 YYNGEE, per germline. The CDR3 runs to 15 residues. The chain's CDR3 is CASSPGTHSNTEAFF. In DNA form, the CDR3 reads TGTGCCAGCAGCCCGGGGACACACTCGAACACTGAAGCTTTCTTT. The variable domain in full, with the rest retrieved from reference TRBV9 and TRBJ1-1, is DSGVTQTPKHLITATGQRVTLRCSPRSGDLSVYWYQQSLDQGLQFLIQYYNGEERAKGNILERFSAQQFPDLHSELNLSSLELGDSALYFCASSPGTHSNTEAFFGQGTRLTVV.

This chain joins TRBV3-1 and TRBJ1-3; tentative D call: TRBD1 (5 bases). Trimming took 5 bases from V and 0 from J, leaving 8 bases between them. CDR1 is LGHDT, CDR2 YNNKEL, per germline (reference sequence). CDR3 size: 14 residues. The CDR3 nucleotides are TGTGCCAGCAGCGTTGACAGCTCTGGAAACACCATATATTTT. Protein product: CASSVDSSGNTIYF.

This clone has more than one count but fewer than ten. The chain employs TRBV19 and TRBJ1-2; 7 bases line up with TRBD1. Germline assignment: CDR1 LNHDA and CDR2 SQIVND (reference sequence). This CDR3 comprises 12 residues. Losses at the gene ends were 0 bases for V and 13 bases for J; bases not matched to a gene: 5. This chain's CDR3 is CASSIEGQRRTF. The CDR3, as DNA: TGTGCCAGTAGTATAGAGGGACAGCGCCGCACCTTC.

The CDR3 here is CSAILTGAYEQYF. CDR3 nucleotide sequence: TGCAGTGCTATTCTAACAGGGGCCTACGAGCAGTACTTC. The rearrangement links TRBV20-1 to TRBJ2-7; 7 positions agree with TRBD1. Trimming removed 4 bases from V and 2 bases from J; junction bases left unmatched: 5. The CDR3 has 13 amino acids. Germline assignment: CDR1 DFQATT and CDR2 SNEGSKA (reference sequence).

This clone appeared a few times. DNA for the CDR3: TGTGCCAGCAGTGACTCAGCGGGGGGGCCAGATACGCAGTATTTT. Translated, it gives CASSDSAGGPDTQYF. The genes are TRBV6-4 and TRBJ2-3; 10 bases fit TRBD2. Trimming at V came to 0 bases and at J to 4 bases, leaving 1 base not matched to a gene. The CDR3 totals 15 residues. CDR1 and CDR2 from the germline V gene are MRHNA and SNTAGT.

In this sample, this clone turned up many times. The chain couples TRBV7-2 to TRBJ2-1; D is uncertain. From germline, CDR1 is SGHTA and CDR2 FQGNSA. This CDR3 spans 13 amino acids. V was trimmed by 1 base and J by 9 bases, leaving 10 bases between them. The CDR3 DNA reads TGTGCCAGCAGCTTAGAATTCCTGGGTGAGCAGTTCTTC. This sequence encodes CASSLEFLGEQFF.

This clone was recorded many times. The genes are TRBV30 and TRBJ2-5; D tentatively fits TRBD1 or TRBD2 (5 bases each). V was cut by 5 bases and J by 7 bases, with 8 bases left in between. Germline CDR1 reads GTSNPN; CDR2 reads SVGIG (reference sequence). There are 10 residues in the CDR3. CDR3 protein: CAWGAGTQYF. The CDR3 nucleotides are TGTGCCTGGGGGGCGGGGACCCAGTACTTC. Variable domain in full (rest from reference TRBV30 and TRBJ2-5): SQTIHQWPATLVQPVGSPLSLECTVEGTSNPNLYWYRQAAGRGLQLLFYSVGIGQISSEVPQNLSASRPQDRQFILSSKKLLLSDSGFYLCAWGAGTQYFGPGTRLLVL.

This clone was seen ten or more times. This rearrangement joins TRBV7-2 to TRBJ2-3; unclear D gene. Germline V gene sequence: CDR1 SGHTA, CDR2 FQGNSA. The V gene lost 0 bases and the J gene lost 3 bases, with 4 bases spanning the gap. The CDR3 loop spans 13 amino acids. DNA of the CDR3: TGTGCCAGCAGCTTAGCGCATACAGATACGCAGTATTTT. Its translation: CASSLAHTDTQYF.

This clone was counted a few times. The J gene is TRBJ2-6, the V gene TRBV12-3 or TRBV12-4; 10 bases fit TRBD1. V gave up 5 bases and J gave up 1 base; unmatched junction bases: 5. The CDR3 is made up of 17 amino acids. Written as DNA, the CDR3 is TGTGCCAGCAGTCGACAGGGGGCGTTATCTGGGGCCAACGTCCTGACTTTC. Translated: CASSRQGALSGANVLTF.

The J gene is TRBJ1-2, the V gene TRBV27; no clear D gene. There are 15 residues in the CDR3. V lost 0 bases and J lost 8, with 16 bases in between. Germline V gene data show CDR1 as MNHEY and CDR2 as SMNVEV (reference sequence). Here the CDR3 DNA reads TGTGCCAGCAGTTTATCTCTTTCCAGTCAGCTCGGCTACACCTTC. Protein sequence: CASSLSLSSQLGYTF.